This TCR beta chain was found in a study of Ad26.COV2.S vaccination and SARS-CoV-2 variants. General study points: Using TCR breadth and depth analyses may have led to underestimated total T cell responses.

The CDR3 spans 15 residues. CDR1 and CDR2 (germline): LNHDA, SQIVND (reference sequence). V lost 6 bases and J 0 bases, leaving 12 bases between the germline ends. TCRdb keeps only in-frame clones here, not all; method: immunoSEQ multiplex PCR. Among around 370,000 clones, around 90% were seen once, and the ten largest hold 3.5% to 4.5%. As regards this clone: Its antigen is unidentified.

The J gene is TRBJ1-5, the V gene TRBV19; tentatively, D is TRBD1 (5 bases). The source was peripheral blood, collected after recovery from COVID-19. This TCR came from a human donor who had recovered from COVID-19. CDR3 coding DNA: TGTGCCAGTAGCTCAGGCAGGGCTAGCAATCAGCCCCAGCATTTT. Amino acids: CASSSGRASNQPQHF.